Below, 28 T cell receptor beta chains from the same sample are listed, as sequenced in a study of T-cell reconstitution after alpha-beta-depleted transplantation in children. Using unique molecular identifiers, the investigators prepared the TCRbeta library. TCRdb recomputed calls from the PCR reads with MiXCR, one row per CDR3 protein. This table has just over 950,000 distinct CDR3 sequences, about 31% appearing once. Here the sequenced sample was PBMCs, mostly from graft donor cells, taken 360 days after TCRalphabeta/CD19-depleted stem cell transplant. These receptors originate from a boy less than two years old who had a stem cell transplant for SCID, so the T cells may come from the graft donor.

This chain links TRBV9 with TRBJ1-2; no reliable D call. Looked up from germline, CDR1 is SGDLS and CDR2 is YYNGEE. Trimming took 0 bases from V and 0 from J, leaving 9 bases between them. This CDR3 spans 15 amino acids. CDR3 sequence reads: CASSVDHLANYGYTF. CDR3 bases: TGTGCCAGCAGCGTAGATCACCTAGCTAACTATGGCTACACCTTC.

The chain joins TRBV7-9 to TRBJ1-5; D uncertain. V was clipped by 2 bases and J by 4 bases, with 9 bases between them. Germline-derived CDR1 and CDR2 are SEHNR and FQNEAQ (reference sequence). This CDR3 is 14 amino acids long. The CDR3 protein is CASSLLRVNQPQHF. The CDR3 DNA reads TGTGCCAGCAGCTTATTAAGGGTTAATCAGCCCCAGCATTTT.

This clonotype was recorded a few times. The J gene is TRBJ1-1, the V gene TRBV12-3 or TRBV12-4, with a weak D call TRBD1 (5 bases). Trimming took 7 bases from V and 3 from J, leaving 21 bases between them. The CDR3 is made up of 16 amino acids. This CDR3 is CASKSPGGSGDTEAFF. As DNA, the CDR3 is TGTGCCAGCAAAAGTCCTGGGGGGTCGGGGGACACTGAAGCTTTCTTT.

The chain employs TRBV11-2 and TRBJ2-5; D ambiguous. Trimming left V 0 bases short and J 2 bases short, with 13 bases between. CDR3 size: 16 residues. The germline gives CDR1 SGHAT, CDR2 FQNNGV. CDR3 bases: TGTGCCAGCAGCTTAGATGTCAAGAACTTACAAGAGACCCAGTACTTC. It yields the protein CASSLDVKNLQETQYF.

The V gene is TRBV12-3 or TRBV12-4, the J gene TRBJ2-5; the match to TRBD1 covers 9 bases. This CDR3 comprises 13 residues. V shed 8 bases, J shed 4 bases, and the junction held 5 bases outside the gene matches. The CDR3 protein is CASGQGTAETQYF. The CDR3, as DNA: TGTGCCAGCGGACAGGGGACAGCAGAGACCCAGTACTTC.

The J gene is TRBJ2-3, the V gene TRBV27; no reliable D call. Between the trimmed V and J ends, which lost 6 bases and 2 bases, there was a span of 9 bases. The CDR3 runs to 13 residues. In germline, CDR1 is MNHEY, CDR2 SMNVEV (reference sequence). The CDR3 sequence is CASSPMITDTQYF. CDR3 in DNA: TGTGCCAGCAGCCCAATGATCACAGATACGCAGTATTTT.

This clonotype was counted between two and nine times. The chain combines TRBV12-3 or TRBV12-4 with TRBJ1-1; maybe TRBD1 (6 bases). With 4 bases removed from V and 1 base from J, the gap between germline ends came to 13 bases. The CDR3 consists of 15 residues. The CDR3 is CASSSYRATNTEAFF. Written as DNA, the CDR3 is TGTGCCAGCAGTTCCTACAGGGCGACGAACACTGAAGCTTTCTTT.

J is TRBJ2-4 and V is TRBV18; 9 nucleotides align to TRBD1. V lost 6 bases to trimming and J lost 8 bases; unmatched junction nucleotides: 11. Germline CDR1 KGHSH, CDR2 LQKENI. This CDR3 contains 15 residues. The CDR3 bases are TGTGCCAGCTCGCCGGGACAGGGAGGGCGAGACATTCAGTACTTC. Protein sequence: CASSPGQGGRDIQYF.

The genes are TRBV28 and TRBJ1-1; D is uncertain. Trimming stripped 11 bases from V and 0 bases from J, with 16 bases between. This CDR3 has 14 residues. Germline CDR1 is MDHEN and CDR2 is SYDVKM. The DNA for the CDR3 is TGTGCCGGCTGCTCTGGGTCCCTGAACACTGAAGCTTTCTTT. Translated, it gives CAGCSGSLNTEAFF.

V is TRBV5-5 and J is TRBJ2-1; 10 bases match TRBD1. With 2 bases clipped from V and 4 bases from J, the junction kept 3 bases outside the gene matches. The V gene's germline CDR1 is SGHKS and CDR2 YYEKEE (reference sequence). This CDR3 spans 15 amino acids. CDR3 sequence: CASSFPGQGYNEQFF. The DNA for the CDR3 is TGTGCCAGCAGCTTTCCGGGACAGGGGTACAATGAGCAGTTCTTC. Full variable domain (outside the CDR3, taken from reference TRBV5-5 and TRBJ2-1): DAGVTQSPTHLIKTRGQQVTLRCSPISGHKSVSWYQQVLGQGPQFIFQYYEKEERGRGNFPDRFSARQFPNYSSELNVNALLLGDSALYLCASSFPGQGYNEQFFGPGTRLTVL.

The chain is built from TRBV21-1 and TRBJ2-1; TRBD1 is taken as the D call from the table, unchecked against the DNA. TRBV21-1 is flagged as a pseudogene. The CDR3 runs 17 residues. CDR3 loop: CASAPQVGGRELLGQFF. In nucleotides, the CDR3 is TGTGCCAGCGCGCCTCAGGTGGGGGGCCGAGAACTCCTGGGGCAGTTCTTC.

A few counts support this clonotype. The chain is built from TRBV5-1 and TRBJ2-3; 7 bases are a match to TRBD1. Germline lookup yields CDR1 SGHRS and CDR2 YFSETQ. This CDR3 region has 15 residues. The V segment lost 1 base and the J segment 2 bases; nucleotides outside the gene matches: 4. The CDR3 is CASSLRGPPTDTQYF. In DNA, the CDR3 is TGCGCCAGCAGCTTGAGGGGGCCCCCCACAGATACGCAGTATTTT.

The genes are TRBV28 and TRBJ1-6, with no clear D. Between the trimmed V and J ends, which lost 6 bases and 3 bases, there was a span of 12 bases. CDR1 is MDHEN, CDR2 SYDVKM, per germline. The CDR3 has 15 residues. The CDR3 coding sequence is TGTGCCAGCAGGTTGAGGGTCCTCTATAATTCACCCCTCCACTTT. Protein sequence: CASRLRVLYNSPLHF.

This clonotype was seen a few times. CDR3 in DNA: TGTGCCAGTAGTATATACGGGGTCACTGAAGCTTTCTTT. This encodes CASSIYGVTEAFF. The rearrangement links TRBV19 to TRBJ1-1, with unresolved D. The germline V and J ends were trimmed by 2 bases and 4 bases, with 8 bases remaining between them. This CDR3 has 13 amino acids. The germline gives CDR1 LNHDA, CDR2 SQIVND (reference sequence).

A few counts support this clonotype. This chain joins TRBV11-2 and TRBJ1-1, with 7 bases aligning to TRBD1. Unmatched junction bases numbered 16, after V lost 11 bases and J lost 1 base. The CDR3 consists of 16 residues. The germline gives CDR1 SGHAT, CDR2 FQNNGV. CDR3 loop: CACRWGGTDSNTEAFF. Written as DNA, the CDR3 is TGTGCCTGTCGTTGGGGGGGGACAGATTCGAACACTGAAGCTTTCTTT.

This clonotype was observed a few times. The chain recombines TRBV28 with TRBJ2-7; 9 positions match TRBD1. Per the germline V gene, CDR1 is MDHEN and CDR2 is SYDVKM. J was trimmed by 6 bases and V by 6 bases; bases with no gene match: 3. This CDR3 has 12 residues. The CDR3 is CASSGTGTEQYF. The CDR3 DNA is TGTGCCAGCAGCGGGACAGGGACCGAGCAGTACTTC.

V gene TRBV7-9 combines with J gene TRBJ1-1; TRBD1 might be the D (6 bases). Trimming stripped 6 bases from V and 2 bases from J, with 10 bases between. This CDR3 region has 13 residues. From germline, CDR1 is SEHNR and CDR2 FQNEAQ (reference sequence). The CDR3 sequence: CASSTGHNTEAFF. CDR3 nucleotide sequence: TGTGCCAGCAGTACGGGACACAACACTGAAGCTTTCTTT.

There are a few counts of this clonotype. The J gene is TRBJ2-5, the V gene TRBV18; D possibly uses TRBD1 or TRBD2 (5 bases each). The germline V gene has CDR1 KGHSH and CDR2 LQKENI. CDR3 size: 14 residues. Deletions cut 3 bases from V and 1 base from J, with 9 bases between. The DNA for the CDR3 is TGTGCCAGCTCACCGTGGGGGACCCAAGAGACCCAGTACTTC. It codes for CASSPWGTQETQYF.

This clonotype was found once. The chain uses TRBV7-6 and TRBJ2-5; 14 bases fit TRBD2. Germline trimming cut 5 bases from V and 4 bases from J; bases unmatched to any gene: 9. Germline V gene sequence: CDR1 SGHVS, CDR2 FNYEAQ. The CDR3 sequence is 17 residues long. CDR3 DNA: TGTGCCAGCAGCCCGAAGACTAGCGGGGGGGCGGGAGAGACCCAGTACTTC. Protein product: CASSPKTSGGAGETQYF.

The chain combines TRBV4-2 with TRBJ2-4; TRBD2 aligns across 8 bases. Unmatched junction bases numbered 13, after V lost 4 bases and J lost 5 bases. The germline V gene has CDR1 LGHNA and CDR2 YNFKEQ. This CDR3 is built from 17 residues. CDR3 protein: CASSPSGGTSPQNIQYF. DNA for the CDR3: TGTGCCAGCAGCCCTTCCGGAGGGACTAGTCCTCAAAACATTCAGTACTTC.

The chain couples TRBV2 to TRBJ1-1; D unclear. Trimming removed 3 bases from V and 1 base from J, with 9 bases in between. CDR1 is SNHLY and CDR2 is FYNNEI in the germline V gene. The CDR3 totals 14 residues. This CDR3 is CASSDPLENTEAFF. DNA for the CDR3: TGTGCCAGCAGTGATCCTCTCGAGAACACTGAAGCTTTCTTT. The full variable domain, in which reference TRBV2 and TRBJ1-1 provide the parts outside the CDR3, is EPEVTQTPSHQVTQMGQEVILRCVPISNHLYFYWYRQILGQKVEFLVSFYNNEISEKSEIFDDQFSVERPDGSNFTLKIRSTKLEDSAMYFCASSDPLENTEAFFGQGTRLTVV.

The chain joins TRBV5-5 to TRBJ2-1; the D is unclear. Germline assignment: CDR1 SGHKS and CDR2 YYEKEE (reference sequence). This CDR3 has 13 residues. Trimming left V 0 bases short and J 10 bases short, with 11 bases between. CDR3 bases: TGTGCCAGCAGCTTGGATACCTATGGCGAGCAGTTCTTC. Translating gives CASSLDTYGEQFF. Variable domain in full (rest from reference TRBV5-5 and TRBJ2-1): DAGVTQSPTHLIKTRGQQVTLRCSPISGHKSVSWYQQVLGQGPQFIFQYYEKEERGRGNFPDRFSARQFPNYSSELNVNALLLGDSALYLCASSLDTYGEQFFGPGTRLTVL.

This chain connects TRBV7-2 to TRBJ2-1, with a possible D match to TRBD2 (5 bases). The V gene lost 5 bases and the J gene lost 7 bases, with 15 bases spanning the gap. Germline lookup yields CDR1 SGHTA and CDR2 FQGNSA. The CDR3 loop spans 14 amino acids. CDR3 bases: TGTGCCAGCAGCCCTGGACTGTCTACAAATGAGCAGTTCTTC. This translates into CASSPGLSTNEQFF.

The rearrangement uses TRBV9 and TRBJ1-3, with a weak D call TRBD1 (5 bases). CDR3 length: 17 amino acids. Germline-derived CDR1 and CDR2 are SGDLS and YYNGEE. Trimming removed 4 bases at V and 0 bases at J, with 17 bases between. This CDR3 reads CASSPRGSGDSGNTIYF. In DNA form, the CDR3 reads TGTGCCAGCAGCCCCCGGGGCTCCGGGGACTCTGGAAACACCATATATTTT.

There are a few counts of this clonotype. The chain joins TRBV28 to TRBJ2-7; D assignment may be TRBD1 or TRBD2 (6 bases each). Germline CDR1 reads MDHEN; CDR2 reads SYDVKM. The germline V and J ends were trimmed by 6 bases and 4 bases, with 19 bases remaining between them. The CDR3 has 15 residues. In DNA form, the CDR3 reads TGTGCCAGCAGCCCCCGAGGAGGGGGAAAATACGAGCAGTACTTC. Amino acids: CASSPRGGGKYEQYF.

The rearrangement joins TRBV20-1 to TRBJ2-7, with a possible D match to TRBD2 (5 bases). CDR1 and CDR2 from the germline V gene are DFQATT and SNEGSKA (reference sequence). The CDR3 sequence is 13 residues long. V gave up 0 bases and J gave up 6 bases, with 12 bases separating them. The CDR3 loop is CSARDPGSGEQYF. The CDR3 nucleotides read TGCAGTGCTAGAGATCCGGGGTCCGGCGAGCAGTACTTC.

The chain couples TRBV5-1 to TRBJ2-7, with 8 bases lining up with TRBD2. The J segment lost 2 bases and the V segment lost 4 bases, leaving 8 bases of the junction unmatched. The CDR3 has 15 residues. From germline, CDR1 is SGHRS and CDR2 YFSETQ. The CDR3 region has the DNA TGCGCCAGCAGCCTGCTGGGCGGGGGGCCCTACGAGCAGTACTTC. Protein: CASSLLGGGPYEQYF.

The rearrangement links TRBV3-1 to TRBJ2-7, with D perhaps being TRBD1 or TRBD2 (6 bases each). With 3 bases removed from V and 0 bases from J, the gap between germline ends came to 18 bases. Germline V gene sequence: CDR1 LGHDT, CDR2 YNNKEL (reference sequence). The CDR3 is 17 residues long. CDR3 sequence (DNA): TGTGCCAGCAGCCAGGGTTCGGGGGCTTTTCCCTCCTACGAGCAGTACTTC. Encoded protein: CASSQGSGAFPSYEQYF.